This is a list of T cell receptor beta chains from one sample in a study of blood T cells in healthy people across ages. A single record per CDR3 protein comes from TCRdb applying MiXCR to the 5' RACE reads. The sample gives approximately 820,000 distinct CDR3 sequences, roughly 44% of which show up once; about 21% is in the top ten. The source material was blood. The receptors here all came from a man in his sixties in good health. Each CDR3 is given without its conserved first and last residue.

j_call v_call cdr3_aa
TRBJ1-1 TRBV28 ASSSYDRSVNTEAF
TRBJ2-1 TRBV14 ASSQEVVYEQF
TRBJ2-7 TRBV24-1 ATSGDYSYEQY
TRBJ1-1 TRBV12-3/TRBV12-4 ASNGGTEAF
TRBJ2-3 TRBV14 ASSRMGTLTDTQY
TRBJ2-7 TRBV6-2/TRBV6-3 ASSMGSGRTYEQY
TRBJ2-1 TRBV30 AWRDGLAALYNEQF
TRBJ1-5 TRBV6-2/TRBV6-3 ASSYSKGPQH
TRBJ2-5 TRBV2 ATGQAQETQY
TRBJ1-6 TRBV11-2 ASTSLGTGVSPLH
TRBJ2-2 TRBV6-2/TRBV6-3 ASSYKTSSTGELF
TRBJ1-2 TRBV18 ASSPGEDTFYGYT
TRBJ1-1 TRBV20-1 SAAREATEAF
TRBJ1-1 TRBV4-1 ASSQAGSLVQGPGTEAF
TRBJ2-4 TRBV15 ATSSQENIQY
TRBJ1-5 TRBV5-6 ASSVSGTGGGQPQH
TRBJ2-1 TRBV5-1 ASSTRTGVDEQF
TRBJ1-5 TRBV27 ASKVAGENQPQH
TRBJ1-1 TRBV6-6 ASSYPAQGTNTEAF
TRBJ2-6 TRBV5-1 ASSPDLQQSSGANVLT
TRBJ2-2 TRBV29-1 SVLAGDYGELF
NA TRBV5-5 ASSPVGGTGDIGTQY
TRBJ2-1 TRBV3-1 ASSKPGTSMNEQF
TRBJ1-1 TRBV7-6 ASSFRRDNEAF
TRBJ2-7 TRBV7-2 ASSLSGTIPYEQY
TRBJ2-2 TRBV14 ASSQMHGSLNTGELF
TRBJ2-7 TRBV28 ASSSGGDSSYEQY
TRBJ1-5 TRBV9 ASSVGLGGNQPQH
TRBJ2-1 TRBV20-1 SAAQGGLWANEQF
TRBJ1-5 TRBV3-1 ASSQEGGNQPQH
TRBJ2-7 TRBV20-1 SARDPVSYEQY
TRBJ1-2 TRBV20-1 SAYEQGIGGGYT
TRBJ2-5 TRBV6-2/TRBV6-3 ASRRLAGTQETQY
TRBJ1-6 TRBV6-6 ASSEDRDSPLH
TRBJ2-3 TRBV9 ASSVELAGTDTQY
TRBJ2-7 TRBV27 ASRRTGSYEQY
TRBJ1-2 TRBV5-1 ASSYDGTAPYGYT
TRBJ2-7 TRBV20-1 SAGLLMRAGGSYEQY
TRBJ2-7 TRBV7-2 ASSLGQGADYEQY
TRBJ2-7 TRBV4-3 ASSQVLPTSIRSPYEQY
TRBJ2-1 TRBV4-2 ASSQDLGTSGNEQF
TRBJ2-3 TRBV11-2 ASSPRGAGALLTDTQY
TRBJ1-2 TRBV12-3/TRBV12-4 ASSLSQGVYGYI
TRBJ1-5 TRBV6-1 ASRRQGDSQPQH
TRBJ1-1 TRBV7-2 ASSLSPTGVEAF
TRBJ2-5 TRBV20-1 SARDLVGDVVQTQY
TRBJ1-5 TRBV20-1 SAVQDGGNQPQH
TRBJ2-1 TRBV7-2 ASSSQPALFPKSLGEQF
TRBJ1-1 TRBV5-6 ASSLARGKAF
TRBJ2-7 TRBV29-1 SVMSGADYEQY
TRBJ2-5 TRBV20-1 SAWWAARETQY
TRBJ1-6 TRBV5-8 ASSPLSPLH
TRBJ2-5 TRBV29-1 SVEPERGRGETQY
TRBJ2-5 TRBV20-1 SAPPTGLQETQY
TRBJ2-3 TRBV20-1 SALPSITQY
NA TRBV6-2/TRBV6-3 ASSYSLRQGVYEQY
NA TRBV28 ASRTGRETQY
TRBJ1-4 TRBV6-6 ASSYGGADEKLF
TRBJ1-2 TRBV5-1 ASSIDRGPGYGYT
TRBJ1-5 TRBV27 ASSLEGDRSTYQPQH